The T cell receptor beta chain described here comes from a study of cytomegalovirus exposure and HLA in healthy donors. General study findings and limits: Immune exposure information available was restricted to CMV serostatus.

The PCR was carried out with 60 Vbeta primers and 13 Jbeta primers. Sequencing used immunoSEQ multiplex PCR; TCRdb keeps in-frame clones, though not all of them. The repertoire table contains about 160,000 clones. V trimming: 3 bases; J trimming: 3 bases; junction bases outside the gene matches: 6. CDR1 and CDR2 from the germline V gene are LNHNV and YYDKDF (reference sequence). The CDR3 has 15 residues. A word on this clone: No antigen is known for it.

The chain has TRBV15 and TRBJ2-7; 9 nucleotides agree with TRBD2. This sequence originates from a man under 40 in good health and CMV-seronegative. Sequenced material: PBMCs. The CDR3 here is CATSRILAGNYEQYF. CDR3 DNA sequence: TGTGCCACCAGCAGGATCCTAGCGGGAAACTACGAGCAGTACTTC.